This T cell receptor beta chain was found in a study of identical twins (TCRdb year 2016). In terms of the full investigation: TCR alpha and beta repertoires from monozygotic twins, unrelated adults of various ages and cord blood were deep-sequenced to test whether fetal clonotypes persist. Replicate twin experiments were performed at different times using different library preparation protocols to rule out contamination. Here is what the overall study found, with its caveats: Recombination models systematically underestimated out-of-frame TCR alpha sharing in monozygotic twins but agreed with sharing between unrelated individuals. Because the same donors could not be followed over many years, the conclusions depended on cross-sectional statistical analysis. Compared with coincidental sharing between unrelated individuals, an excess of low generation-probability sequences was observed among out-of-frame TCR alpha sequences shared between twins. In beta out-of-frame sequences, excess twin sharing was weaker, because having fewer shared sequences lowered the signal-to-noise ratio. Zero-insertion analyses could be partly confounded by invariant T cells such as MAIT and iNKT, although diverse VJ usage argued against such confounding for most clonotypes. Fewer insertions were carried by abundant cord blood beta clonotypes, a similar but weaker trend appeared in young adult naive repertoires, and no such trend appeared in memory repertoires.

Every donor in the study was a healthy Caucasian. The twin cohort consisted of three pairs of female monozygotic twins, all aged about 18 to 29 years. Positive isolation kits from Invitrogen were used to isolate CD4+ and CD8+ T cell populations. Taken from cysteine to phenylalanine, the CDR3 has 15 residues. The read is trimmed to its CDR3 DNA, 45 bases read in frame from base 1. CDR1 and CDR2 were assigned from the germline V gene as MNHEY and SVGAGI. Trimming at the junction amounts to 0 bases on V and 5 bases on J, and the germline ends lie 13 bases apart. Receptors were amplified or captured by 5' RACE. Reads for this sample came from an Illumina HiSeq 2000. Template switching added a universal primer binding site, and the final cDNA carried a unique molecular identifier that allowed TCR cDNA molecules to be counted accurately. Specific primers in the conserved constant-segment region were used to synthesize first-strand cDNA for TCR alpha and beta chains. To control for contamination, every cDNA library carried two barcodes: a SMART-Mk sample barcode plus Illumina barcodes. Two successive PCR steps introduced TruSeq adapter sequences along with Illumina sample barcodes. Sequencing of the TCR alpha and beta cDNA libraries was done on the Illumina HiSeq platform using custom primers. The paper's data handling went like this. MiGEC processed the raw reads to extract unique molecular identifiers, while MiXCR was used to determine the CDR3 positions. For each individual, recombination models were inferred using an EM algorithm with the repgenHMM and IGoR tools. The analysis of shared clonotypes was done with the tcR package in R, with sharing normalized by the product of cloneset sizes. To study raw recombination without the effects of thymic and clonal selection, out-of-frame nonproductive sequences were analyzed. TCRdb took the public reads, trimmed them with fastp at Q25, ran MiXCR for clone calling and kept in-frame beta chains. Identical CDR3 protein sequences are pooled into one entry, listed with their most common genes and DNA. The V and J calls and clone size are TCRdb's, not the authors'. In all, the sample holds around 510,000 distinct CDR3 sequences, and around 15% of those were seen once. Approximately 0.9% of the sample comes from the top ten.

This clonotype was recorded a few times. Its antigen has not been determined. Base qualities are missing; no much larger clone stands one base away. The same data also went into a second study, on yellow fever vaccine responses in identical twins. Taken from the second paper: According to the authors, the vaccine-induced T cell response in identical twins seemed to be partly convergent and partly specific to each individual. In the study, vaccine-responding T cell clones were precisely tracked in identical twins.

This receptor was obtained from a woman aged 18-29 years in good health. Recombination joined TRBV6-5 with TRBJ1-1; tentative D gene TRBD1, with 5 bases matching. Sequenced: CD4+ T cells sorted from blood. CDR3 loop: CASSYSFRGWTEAFF. The DNA sequence is TGTGCCAGCAGTTACTCGTTCCGGGGGTGGACTGAAGCTTTCTTT.